The T cell receptor (beta chain) described here comes from a study of cytomegalovirus exposure and HLA in healthy donors. The PCR contained 60 Vbeta and 13 Jbeta primers. This table comes from immunoSEQ multiplex PCR, and its TCRdb copy is limited to in-frame clones, with some not included. The data show about 190,000 clones, roughly 76% seen once. Concerning this clone: Antigen specificity is unknown.

Findings and limits, study-wide: Later analysis suggested links between common viral pathogens and several top significant clusters. Sequencing likely produced, as an artifact, a cluster of highly shared sequence variants. From TCR beta sequences, most subjects' HLA-A and HLA-B alleles were reportedly predicted accurately.

This TCR was recovered from a man aged 40-49 years in good health and CMV-seropositive. The sequencing sample was made of PBMCs.

The CDR3 DNA reads as TGTGCTATCAGGGGAACTGGAAACACCATATATTTT. Its translation is CAIRGTGNTIYF. V usage is TRBV7-7 and J usage is TRBJ1-3, with D possibly matching TRBD1 (6 bases). The CDR3 sequence is 12 residues long. CDR1 is SSHAT, CDR2 FNYEAQ, per germline (reference sequence).